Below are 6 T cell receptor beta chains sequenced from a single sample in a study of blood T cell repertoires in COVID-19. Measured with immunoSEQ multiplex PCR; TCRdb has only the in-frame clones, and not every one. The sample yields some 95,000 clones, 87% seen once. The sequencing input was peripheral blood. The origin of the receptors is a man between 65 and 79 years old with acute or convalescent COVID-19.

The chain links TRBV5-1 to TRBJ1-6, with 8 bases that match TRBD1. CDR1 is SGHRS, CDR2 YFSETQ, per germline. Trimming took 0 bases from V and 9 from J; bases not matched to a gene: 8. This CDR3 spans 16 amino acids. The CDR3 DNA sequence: TGCGCCAGCAGCTTGGGACCGGGACAGGACCCTTCACCCCTCCACTTT. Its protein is CASSLGPGQDPSPLHF.

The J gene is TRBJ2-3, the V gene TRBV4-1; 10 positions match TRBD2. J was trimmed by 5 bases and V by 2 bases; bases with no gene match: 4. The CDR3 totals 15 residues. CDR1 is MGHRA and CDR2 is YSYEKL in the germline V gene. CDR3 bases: TGCGCCAGCAGCCAACTAGCGGGGGATAAAGATACGCAGTATTTT. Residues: CASSQLAGDKDTQYF.

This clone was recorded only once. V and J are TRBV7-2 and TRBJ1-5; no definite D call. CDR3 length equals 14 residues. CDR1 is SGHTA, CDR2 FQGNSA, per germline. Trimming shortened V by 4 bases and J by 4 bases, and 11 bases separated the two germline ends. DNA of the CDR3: TGTGCCAGCAGCTCTAATGGAGGTAATCAGCCCCAGCATTTT. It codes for CASSSNGGNQPQHF. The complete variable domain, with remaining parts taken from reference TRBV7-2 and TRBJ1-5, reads GAGVSQSPSNKVTEKGKDVELRCDPISGHTALYWYRQSLGQGLEFLIYFQGNSAPDKSGLPSDRFSAERTGGSVSTLTIQRTQQEDSAVYLCASSSNGGNQPQHFGDGTRLSIL.

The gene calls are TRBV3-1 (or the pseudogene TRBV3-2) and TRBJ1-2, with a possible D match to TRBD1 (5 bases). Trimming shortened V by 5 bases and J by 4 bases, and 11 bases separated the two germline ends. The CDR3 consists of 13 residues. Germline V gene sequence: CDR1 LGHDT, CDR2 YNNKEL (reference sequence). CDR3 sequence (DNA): TGTGCCAGCAGCGGGGAGGGGACCTATGGCTACACCTTC. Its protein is CASSGEGTYGYTF.

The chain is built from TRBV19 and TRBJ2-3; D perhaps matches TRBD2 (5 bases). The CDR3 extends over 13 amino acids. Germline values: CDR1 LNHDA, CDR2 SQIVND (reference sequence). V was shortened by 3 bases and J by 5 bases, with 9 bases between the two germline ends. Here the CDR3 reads CASSIRAGDTQYF. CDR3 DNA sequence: TGTGCCAGTAGTATCCGTGCGGGAGATACGCAGTATTTT.

CDR3 residues: CASSLSGGAWFF. As DNA, the CDR3 is TGTGCCAGCAGTTTAAGCGGGGGGGCCTGGTTCTTC. V is TRBV28 and J is TRBJ2-1, with 10 bases identical to TRBD2. This CDR3 has 12 amino acids. In germline, CDR1 is MDHEN, CDR2 SYDVKM. V trimming: 2 bases; J trimming: 15 bases; junction bases outside the gene matches: 4.